These 7 T cell receptor beta chains were sequenced from one sample in a study of T cell responses to AZD1222 COVID-19 vaccine. Sequencing used immunoSEQ multiplex PCR; TCRdb keeps in-frame clones, though not all of them. The table shows more than 140,000 clones, with about 91% occurring only once. The sample in question was peripheral blood, obtained on day 0 of MenACWY control vaccination. The receptors here all came from an adult in good health.

The chain couples TRBV29-1 to TRBJ2-1, with D unresolved. With 3 bases removed from V and 9 bases from J, the gap between germline ends came to 9 bases. Looked up from germline, CDR1 is SQVTM and CDR2 is ANQGSEA. The CDR3 runs 11 residues. The CDR3 loop reads CSVDNGSEQFF. CDR3 in DNA: TGCAGCGTTGATAATGGAAGTGAGCAGTTCTTC.

The chain joins TRBV4-1 to TRBJ1-2; D is possibly TRBD1 (5 bases). The germline V gene encodes CDR1 MGHRA and CDR2 YSYEKL. The CDR3 sequence is 16 residues long. V was clipped by 2 bases and J by 1 base, with 14 bases between them. The CDR3 DNA reads as TGCGCCAGCAGCCAAAAACAGGCGGGGATTAACTATGGCTACACCTTC. Protein sequence: CASSQKQAGINYGYTF.

V is TRBV4-1 and J is TRBJ2-1; no firm D call. V dropped 7 bases and J dropped 8 bases, with 24 bases sitting between them. The CDR3 is 16 amino acids. Germline CDR1 MGHRA, CDR2 YSYEKL. The CDR3 sequence is CASNPLSQLPSDEQFF. In nucleotides, the CDR3 is TGCGCCAGCAACCCATTATCGCAGCTGCCGTCGGATGAGCAGTTCTTC.

This clone was counted a few times. The gene calls are TRBV2 and TRBJ1-2; 12 bases are a match to TRBD1. Germline V gene sequence: CDR1 SNHLY, CDR2 FYNNEI. After removal of 8 bases from V and 5 bases from J, the junction contained 3 bases not matched to a gene. The CDR3 loop spans 13 amino acids. CDR3: CASGTGGFYGYTF. In DNA form, the CDR3 reads TGTGCCAGCGGGACAGGGGGCTTTTATGGCTACACCTTC.

V gene TRBV11-3 combines with J gene TRBJ2-3, with TRBD2 identical over 14 bases. The J segment lost 1 base and the V segment lost 7 bases, leaving 13 bases of the junction unmatched. Germline CDR1 is SGHNT and CDR2 is YENEEA. This CDR3 is built from 19 residues. DNA for the CDR3: TGTGCCAGCAACGACATGACTAGCGGGAGGGTGGTGGGCACAGATACGCAGTATTTT. Residues: CASNDMTSGRVVGTDTQYF.

This rearrangement joins TRBV7-2 to TRBJ1-2, with D uncertain. The germline V gene has CDR1 SGHTA and CDR2 FQGNSA. Trimming removed 1 base at V and 6 bases at J, with 9 bases between. The CDR3 loop spans 13 amino acids. The CDR3 reads CASSLDLRDGYTF. CDR3 sequence (DNA): TGTGCCAGCAGCTTAGATTTGAGGGATGGCTACACCTTC.

The gene calls are TRBV21-1 and TRBJ1-5. TRBV21-1 is a recognized pseudogene. The CDR3 consists of 16 residues. This CDR3 is CASTTSEGLCGQPQHF. The CDR3 DNA reads TGTGCCAGCACAACATCGGAGGGGCTTTGCGGTCAGCCCCAGCATTTT.